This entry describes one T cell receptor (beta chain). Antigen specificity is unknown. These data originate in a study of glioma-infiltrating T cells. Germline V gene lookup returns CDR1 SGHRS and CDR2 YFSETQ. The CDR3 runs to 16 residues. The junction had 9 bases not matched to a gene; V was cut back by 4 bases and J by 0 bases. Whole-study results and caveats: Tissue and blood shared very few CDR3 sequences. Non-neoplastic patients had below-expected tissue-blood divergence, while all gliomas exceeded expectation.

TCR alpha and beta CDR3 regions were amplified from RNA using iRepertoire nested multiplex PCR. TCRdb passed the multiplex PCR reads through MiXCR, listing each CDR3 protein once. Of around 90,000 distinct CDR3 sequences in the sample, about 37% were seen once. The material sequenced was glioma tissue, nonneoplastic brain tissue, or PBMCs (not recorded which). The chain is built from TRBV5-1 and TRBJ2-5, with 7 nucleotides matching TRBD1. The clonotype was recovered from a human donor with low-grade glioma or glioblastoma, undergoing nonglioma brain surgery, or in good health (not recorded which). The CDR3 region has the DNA TGCGCCAGCAGCGGGGGATCGACAGGGTACCAAGAGACCCAGTACTTC. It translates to CASSGGSTGYQETQYF.